This section outlines one T cell receptor (beta chain) sequence together with its context. What it recognizes is unknown. The data were obtained in a study of cytomegalovirus exposure and HLA in healthy donors. Primers for the PCR totalled 60 Vbeta and 13 Jbeta. Sequencing was performed with immunoSEQ multiplex PCR; in TCRdb, only in-frame clones are kept and a portion is missing. The table records roughly 140,000 clones, over 75% of them present only once. The ends lost 3 bases at V and 2 bases at J; junction bases unmatched: 2. This CDR3 comprises 14 residues. CDR1 and CDR2 (germline): SGHNT, YYREEE (reference sequence). Study-wide points: The classifier was said to identify cytomegalovirus status with high specificity and sensitivity. CMV serostatus stood as the only immune exposure information on hand. The study listed some 160 cytomegalovirus-associated TCR beta chains.

The chain has TRBV5-4 and TRBJ2-7, with 10 bases fitting TRBD2. The TCR originated in a male donor in good health and CMV-seronegative. Sequenced input: PBMCs. CDR3: CASSSLAGAYEQYF. Written as DNA, the CDR3 is TGTGCCAGCAGCTCGCTAGCGGGAGCCTACGAGCAGTACTTC.